The clone carrying this TCR beta chain was seen at least ten times. Its antigen is undetermined. Trimming shortened V by 3 bases and J by 5 bases, and 15 bases separated the two germline ends. Germline assignment: CDR1 MGHRA and CDR2 YSYEKL. The length of the CDR3 is 15 residues. The data derive from a study of T cells in Graves' hyperthyroidism and ophthalmopathy. Findings of the study overall: Most clonotypes expanded in thyroid above 0.001 were likewise present in blood.

A patient was excluded if there was uncontrolled infection, other autoimmune disease, pregnancy or lactation. Cells are PBMCs isolated from 10 ml of fresh blood. Template material for amplifying TCR beta CDR3 regions consisted of RNA transcripts. HTBI primers were used for first-round RT-PCR of the TCR CDR3. TCRdb analysed the multiplex PCR reads with MiXCR anew, one entry per CDR3 protein. The sample records hundreds of thousands of distinct CDR3 sequences, roughly an eighth being singletons. This sequence originates from a woman between 18 and 29 years old with Graves' hyperthyroidism. V usage is TRBV4-1 and J usage is TRBJ2-3, with D tentatively TRBD1 or TRBD2 (6 bases each). Specimen: blood. CDR3 DNA: TGCGCCAGCAGCCAGGCGGGACCGACAGGAGATACGCAGTATTTT. It encodes CASSQAGPTGDTQYF.